The rows below give T cell receptor beta chains drawn from one sample of a study of OX40 agonist ivuxolimab in advanced cancers. Measured with immunoSEQ multiplex PCR; TCRdb has only the in-frame clones, and not every one. The sample consists of 84,000 or so clones, around 84% of them appearing once. Sample: CD4+ or CD8+ T cells sorted from blood, taken in a trial of the OX40 agonist ivuxolimab. These receptors were obtained from an adult with an advanced solid tumor such as melanoma, head and neck, liver or kidney cancer. Both conserved end residues are part of each CDR3. A D gene is named only where the DNA matches it firmly. Expanded clones get a size class; other rows say once, few or many, or leave the size out.

d_call	v_call	j_call	clone_size	cdr3_nt	cdr3_aa
TRBD1	TRBV27	TRBJ1-5	-	TGTGCCAGCAGTTCCGGAACAGGGGGCCGCAATCAGCCCCAGCATTTT	CASSSGTGGRNQPQHF
-	TRBV28	TRBJ2-7	-	TGTGCCAGTTCCTCCGGGTATGAGCAGTACTTC	CASSSGYEQYF
-	TRBV27	TRBJ1-2	-	TGTGCCAGCAGTCCCCAGGGGTATGGCTACACCTTC	CASSPQGYGYTF
-	TRBV4-2	TRBJ2-3	-	TGTGCCAGCAGATTCGAGGGGGATACGCAGTATTTT	CASRFEGDTQYF
-	TRBV27	TRBJ1-3	-	TGTGCCAGCAGTTTTCGGGGTGGAAACACCATATATTTT	CASSFRGGNTIYF
-	TRBV27	TRBJ2-5	-	TGTGCCAGCAGTTTAGGGGGCCAAGGAGTCGCCCAGTACTTC	CASSLGGQGVAQYF
-	TRBV9	TRBJ1-2	-	TGTGCCAGCAGCGTAACTAACTATGGCTACACCTTC	CASSVTNYGYTF
TRBD1	TRBV7-2	TRBJ1-2	-	TGTGCCAGCAGCCCACGACAGGGGAGGAGCGGCTACACCTTC	CASSPRQGRSGYTF
-	TRBV18	TRBJ1-5	-	TGTGCCAGCTCACCTGACTACAGCCAGCCCCAGCATTTT	CASSPDYSQPQHF
TRBD1	TRBV7-3	TRBJ1-1	-	TGTGCCAGCAGCTCTGAAACAGGGGTAAGAGGCACTGAAGCTTTCTTT	CASSSETGVRGTEAFF
-	TRBV6-1	TRBJ1-5	few	TGTGCCAGCAGTGGAGTCAGTCGCTACGGGAATCAGCCCCAGCATTTT	CASSGVSRYGNQPQHF
-	TRBV28	TRBJ2-2	-	TGTGCCAGCACCACCTATACGTGGGGGCAAGACACCGGGGAGCTGTTTTTT	CASTTYTWGQDTGELFF
TRBD1	TRBV6-1	TRBJ1-6	-	TGTGCCAGCAGCCGCTCCACAGGGGTGGATTCACCCCTCCACTTT	CASSRSTGVDSPLHF
-	TRBV7-6	TRBJ1-3	-	TGTGCCAGCAGCACCAGGGGATCTGGAAACACCATATATTTT	CASSTRGSGNTIYF
-	TRBV4-1	TRBJ2-2	-	TGCGCCAGCAGCCAAGGGGGCCTATTTTCAACCGGGGAGCTGTTTTTT	CASSQGGLFSTGELFF
TRBD1	TRBV9	TRBJ2-2	-	TGTGCCAGCAGCGTGGAGGGACAGGGGGCCGGGGAGCTGTTTTTT	CASSVEGQGAGELFF
-	TRBV21-1	TRBJ1-5	-	TGTGCCAGCAGCAAAGAAAGGAGACCCACGTTGAGGTGCAATCAGCCCCAGCATTTT	CASSKERRPTLRCNQPQHF
TRBD2	TRBV30	TRBJ2-5	-	TGTGCCTGGAGAAGCGGGGGCCAAGAGACCCAGTACTTC	CAWRSGGQETQYF
-	TRBV6-5	TRBJ1-5	-	TGTGCCAGCAGTATGGGAGGGAGCAATCAGCCCCAGCATTTT	CASSMGGSNQPQHF
TRBD1	TRBV5-8	TRBJ2-7	-	TGTGCCAGCACCCGGGAGGGACAGGGGTTTGACGAGCAGTACTTC	CASTREGQGFDEQYF
-	TRBV7-9	TRBJ1-5	-	TGTGCCTCCCAGCGAGAGGGGGGGATCAATCAGCCCCAGCATTTT	CASQREGGINQPQHF
-	TRBV28	TRBJ1-5	few	TGTGCCAGCAGTGTGCGGATTCAGCCCCAGCATTTT	CASSVRIQPQHF
TRBD2	TRBV30	TRBJ2-7	-	TGTGCCTGGAACGGAGCGGGGCAGGGCTCCTACGAGCAGTACTTC	CAWNGAGQGSYEQYF
-	TRBV7-2	TRBJ2-2	-	TGTGCCAGCAGCTTTTCAGGACAAGACACCGGGGAGCTGTTTTTT	CASSFSGQDTGELFF
-	TRBV7-2	TRBJ1-3	-	TGTGCCAGCAGCTTAGGTCCCGGCTCTGGAAACACCATATATTTT	CASSLGPGSGNTIYF
-	TRBV30	TRBJ2-3	-	TGTGCCTGGAGTGGGGGAGATACGCAGTATTTT	CAWSGGDTQYF
-	TRBV7-1	TRBJ2-5	-	TGTGCCAGCAGCTTTCTCGGAGAGACCCAGTACTTC	CASSFLGETQYF
-	TRBV18	TRBJ1-6	-	TGTGCCAGCTCACCTACTACCGGGCTATCACCCCTCCACTTT	CASSPTTGLSPLHF
-	TRBV7-2	TRBJ1-2	-	TGTGCCAGCAGCCCAGGGCCCGGGGTTGCTGGCTACACCTTC	CASSPGPGVAGYTF
TRBD2	TRBV29-1	TRBJ2-1	-	TGCAGCGTAACCGGGACTAGCTTCAATGAGCAGTTCTTC	CSVTGTSFNEQFF
-	TRBV2	TRBJ1-2	-	TGTGCCAGCAGTGAGCTGGGGGACTATGGCTACACCTTC	CASSELGDYGYTF
-	TRBV21-1	TRBJ1-6	many	TGTGCCAGCAGTCACCGAAGGACAGTAACACCCCTCCACTTT	CASSHRRTVTPLHF
-	TRBV18	TRBJ2-3	-	TGTGCCAGCTCACCACCCCGAACTCGCACAGATACGCAGTATTTT	CASSPPRTRTDTQYF
TRBD2	TRBV5-4	TRBJ2-2	-	TGTGCCAGCAGCTTCCGACTAGCGGGGGACACCGGGGAGCTGTTTTTT	CASSFRLAGDTGELFF
TRBD1	TRBV5-4	TRBJ2-5	once	TGTGCCAGCAGCTTAGAAGGGACAGGTCAAGAGACCCAGTACTTC	CASSLEGTGQETQYF
TRBD1	TRBV2	TRBJ1-5	-	TGTGCCAGCAGCGGACAGGGGGCTGGGAATCAGCCCCAGCATTTT	CASSGQGAGNQPQHF
TRBD1	TRBV5-1	TRBJ1-5	-	TGCGCCAGCAGTCGGACAGGGATGAACGGTCAGCCCCAGCATTTT	CASSRTGMNGQPQHF
-	TRBV9	TRBJ2-6	-	TGTGCCAGCAGCCCCGTTTACTCTGGGGCCAACGTCCTGACTTTC	CASSPVYSGANVLTF
-	TRBV19	TRBJ1-1	-	TGTGCCAGTAGCCGAGACAGGTTGAACACTGAAGCTTTCTTT	CASSRDRLNTEAFF
TRBD2	TRBV19	TRBJ2-3	-	TGTGCCAGTAGCCTAGAAACTAGCGGGGGGCTAACCCTGACAGATACGCAGTATTTT	CASSLETSGGLTLTDTQYF
TRBD2	TRBV10-2	TRBJ2-3	-	TGCGCCAGCAGTGAGGCTAGCGGGTCGGGCACAGATACGCAGTATTTT	CASSEASGSGTDTQYF
-	TRBV19	TRBJ1-2	-	TGTGCCAGTAGCTCAAACGACAGGTTAGGGGCTAACTATGGCTACACCTTC	CASSSNDRLGANYGYTF